This TCR beta chain comes out of a study of CD8 T cells in ankylosing spondylitis. Per germline, CDR1 SGHKS and CDR2 YYEKEE (reference sequence). This CDR3 contains 16 residues. Study-level findings and limits: There was a TCR beta motif, made of fewer than 10 highly homologous variants, that appeared characteristic of ankylosing spondylitis blood.

As the method for making TCR beta libraries, quantitative 5'-RACE with molecular barcodes was used. TCRdb redid the calling of the 5' RACE reads with MiXCR, one entry per CDR3 protein. Among approximately 200,000 distinct CDR3 sequences listed, 10% to 15% were seen once. A word on this clonotype: Antigen specificity is unknown. A read error may explain this, as a much larger clone is one base away.

The TCR sequence derives from a female donor with ankylosing spondylitis or in good health (not recorded which). The chain recombines TRBV5-5 with TRBJ1-2; D remains unclear. The source material was blood, either unsorted or a sorted T cell fraction (not recorded which). This CDR3 reads CASSLEVGARPYDYTF. CDR3 bases: TGTGCCAGCAGCTTGGAAGTTGGCGCCCGCCCATATGACTACACCTTC.